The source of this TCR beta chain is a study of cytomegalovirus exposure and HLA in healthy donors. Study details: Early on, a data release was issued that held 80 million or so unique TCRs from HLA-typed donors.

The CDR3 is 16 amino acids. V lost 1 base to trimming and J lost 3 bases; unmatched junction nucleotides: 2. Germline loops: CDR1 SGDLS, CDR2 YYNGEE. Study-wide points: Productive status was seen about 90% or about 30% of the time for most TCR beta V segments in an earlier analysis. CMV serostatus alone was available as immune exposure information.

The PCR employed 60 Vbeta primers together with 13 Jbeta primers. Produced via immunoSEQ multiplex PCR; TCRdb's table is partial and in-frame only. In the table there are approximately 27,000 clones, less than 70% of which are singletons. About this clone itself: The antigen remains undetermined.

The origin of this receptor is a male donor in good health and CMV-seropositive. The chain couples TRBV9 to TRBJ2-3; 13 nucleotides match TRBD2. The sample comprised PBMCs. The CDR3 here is CASSVTSGRGTDTQYF. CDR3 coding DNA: TGTGCCAGCAGCGTAACTAGCGGGAGGGGTACAGATACGCAGTATTTT.